What follows are 14 T cell receptor beta chains derived from one specimen sequenced in a study of Tregs in tolerant kidney transplant recipients. The data were produced by immunoSEQ multiplex PCR, yet TCRdb's version contains in-frame clones alone and is incomplete. Of tens of thousands of clones detected, 84% appear once; the ten largest clones hold about 4.6%. Sequencing was done on a sample of CD4+ T cells from blood. The receptors originated from a human donor in good health.

Ten or more counts support this clone. The same CDR3 arises from other DNA sequences in this sample as well. The CDR3, as DNA: TGTGCCAGCAGCCCGGGACAGGGCACTGAAGCTTTCTTT. Its translation: CASSPGQGTEAFF. The rearrangement joins TRBV7-9 to TRBJ1-1; 9 nucleotides line up with TRBD1. The CDR3 has 13 amino acids. CDR1 is SEHNR and CDR2 is FQNEAQ in the germline V gene (reference sequence). Trimming cost V 5 bases and J 4 bases; bases outside gene matches: 2.

This clone was recorded once. The chain combines TRBV21-1 with TRBJ2-1; no check of the table's D call, TRBD1, against the DNA was made. TRBV21-1 is a recognized pseudogene. This CDR3 contains 13 residues. Here the CDR3 reads CASSKGQYNEQFF. For the CDR3, the DNA is TGTGCCAGCAGCAAGGGACAGTACAATGAGCAGTTCTTC.

This chain links TRBV18 with TRBJ2-3; no firm D call. The CDR3 is made up of 14 amino acids. Germline assignment: CDR1 KGHSH and CDR2 LQKENI. V was clipped by 1 base and J by 5 bases, with 10 bases between them. CDR3 loop: CASSPLGSEDTQYF. The CDR3, as DNA: TGTGCCAGCTCACCACTCGGTTCCGAAGATACGCAGTATTTT.

The V call is TRBV4-1, the J call TRBJ2-7, with 9 bases aligning to TRBD1. Germline V lookup: CDR1 MGHRA, CDR2 YSYEKL. CDR3 size: 15 residues. V lost 1 base, J lost 2 bases, and 3 bases stayed unmatched. This CDR3 is CASSQAGDRAYEQYF. For the CDR3, the DNA is TGCGCCAGCAGCCAAGCTGGGGACAGGGCCTACGAGCAGTACTTC.

The chain joins TRBV27 to TRBJ2-4, with 8 bases that match TRBD1. The CDR3 has 18 amino acids. V dropped 5 bases and J dropped 0; count of bases not matched to a gene: 12. From germline, CDR1 is MNHEY and CDR2 SMNVEV (reference sequence). CDR3 sequence (DNA): TGTGCCAGCAGTGGGTTGGGCAGGGGGCGATTAGCCAAAAACATTCAGTACTTC. Its translation is CASSGLGRGRLAKNIQYF.

The chain uses TRBV7-6 and TRBJ2-3; 8 bases map to TRBD2. The V segment lost 5 bases and the J segment 2 bases; nucleotides outside the gene matches: 9. This CDR3 is 16 amino acids long. Germline assignment: CDR1 SGHVS and CDR2 FNYEAQ. The CDR3, as DNA: TGTGCCAGCAGCCGGGCGGTAGCGGGGCCCACAGATACGCAGTATTTT. Protein product: CASSRAVAGPTDTQYF.

This rearrangement joins TRBV2 to TRBJ2-5; D perhaps matches TRBD1 (6 bases). Germline V lookup: CDR1 SNHLY, CDR2 FYNNEI. V lost 4 bases to trimming and J lost 2 bases, with 14 bases between them. The CDR3 totals 15 residues. The DNA for the CDR3 is TGTGCCAGCAGTGGTCAGAGACAGGTACAAGAGACCCAGTACTTC. Amino acids: CASSGQRQVQETQYF.

V gene TRBV29-1 combines with J gene TRBJ2-1; 9 positions agree with TRBD2. This CDR3 region has 12 residues. V lost 7 bases, J lost 9 bases, and 7 bases stayed unmatched. The V gene's germline CDR1 is SQVTM and CDR2 ANQGSEA. In DNA form, the CDR3 reads TGCAGCGGAGGGACTAGCCGCGGTGAGCAGTTCTTC. Amino acid sequence: CSGGTSRGEQFF.

The rearrangement uses TRBV5-1 and TRBJ2-1; tentatively, D is TRBD2 (5 bases). Germline V lookup: CDR1 SGHRS, CDR2 YFSETQ. Trimming shortened V by 8 bases and J by 9 bases, and 18 bases separated the two germline ends. This CDR3 has 13 residues. CDR3 in amino acids: CASTSGVEGEQFF. The CDR3 bases are TGCGCCAGTACAAGCGGAGTCGAGGGTGAGCAGTTCTTC. The full variable domain, its missing parts supplied by reference TRBV5-1 and TRBJ2-1, is KAGVTQTPRYLIKTRGQQVTLSCSPISGHRSVSWYQQTPGQGLQFLFEYFSETQRNKGNFPGRFSGRQFSNSRSEMNVSTLELGDSALYLCASTSGVEGEQFFGPGTRLTVL.

This clone was counted once. V is TRBV12-5 and J is TRBJ2-1, with 10 bases lining up with TRBD2. Per germline, CDR1 LGHNT and CDR2 FRNRAP. V was pared by 3 bases and J by 10 bases, with 6 bases of the junction left unmatched. This CDR3 is 14 amino acids long. DNA for the CDR3: TGTGCTAGTGGTTTAAGCGGGGGGGCCGAGGAGCAGTTCTTC. Translated, it gives CASGLSGGAEEQFF.

The chain links TRBV5-1 to TRBJ2-7, with a weak D call TRBD1 (6 bases). This CDR3 comprises 15 residues. Trimming left V 0 bases short and J 6 bases short, with 16 bases between. The germline gives CDR1 SGHRS, CDR2 YFSETQ. This CDR3 reads CASSLAEGGKGEQYF. The CDR3 DNA is TGCGCCAGCAGCTTGGCCGAAGGGGGAAAAGGCGAGCAGTACTTC.

This chain uses TRBV7-2 with TRBJ2-2; D is undetermined. CDR1 and CDR2 from the germline V gene are SGHTA and FQGNSA. CDR3 length equals 12 residues. The germline V and J ends were trimmed by 4 bases and 4 bases, with 4 bases remaining between them. CDR3 nucleotide sequence: TGTGCCAGCAGCTCTTTCACCGGGGAGCTGTTTTTT. The encoded protein is CASSSFTGELFF.

This chain joins TRBV4-1 and TRBJ1-1, with D possibly being TRBD1 (5 bases). The CDR3 covers 21 residues. Trimming stripped 3 bases from V and 1 base from J, with 30 bases between. Germline loops: CDR1 MGHRA, CDR2 YSYEKL. In nucleotides, the CDR3 is TGCGCCAGCAGCCATAAAACAGAGATGCCCCTTTTGCCCCAGGGGAACACTGAAGCTTTCTTT. It translates to CASSHKTEMPLLPQGNTEAFF.

V usage is TRBV4-1 and J usage is TRBJ2-5; 9 bases match TRBD2. Germline V gives CDR1 MGHRA, CDR2 YSYEKL. Trimming took 1 base from V and 3 from J; bases not matched to a gene: 15. This CDR3 has 19 amino acids. The CDR3 protein is CASSQGYVARTSAEETQYF. The CDR3 bases are TGCGCCAGCAGCCAAGGATACGTGGCTAGGACTAGCGCCGAAGAGACCCAGTACTTC.